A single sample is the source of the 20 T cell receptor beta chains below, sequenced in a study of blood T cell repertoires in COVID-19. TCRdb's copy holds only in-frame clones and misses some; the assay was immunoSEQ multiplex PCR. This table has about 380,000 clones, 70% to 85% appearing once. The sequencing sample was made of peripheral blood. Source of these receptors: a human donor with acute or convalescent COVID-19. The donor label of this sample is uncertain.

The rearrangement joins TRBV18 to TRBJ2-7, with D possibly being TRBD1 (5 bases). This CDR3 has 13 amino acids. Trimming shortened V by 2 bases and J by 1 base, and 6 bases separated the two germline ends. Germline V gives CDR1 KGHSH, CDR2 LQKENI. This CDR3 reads CASSPRQSYEQYF. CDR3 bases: TGTGCCAGCTCACCAAGACAGTCCTACGAGCAGTACTTC. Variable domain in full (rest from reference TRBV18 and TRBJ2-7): NAGVMQNPRHLVRRRGQEARLRCSPMKGHSHVYWYRQLPEEGLKFMVYLQKENIIDESGMPKERFSAEFPKEGPSILRIQQVVRGDSAAYFCASSPRQSYEQYFGPGTRLTVT.

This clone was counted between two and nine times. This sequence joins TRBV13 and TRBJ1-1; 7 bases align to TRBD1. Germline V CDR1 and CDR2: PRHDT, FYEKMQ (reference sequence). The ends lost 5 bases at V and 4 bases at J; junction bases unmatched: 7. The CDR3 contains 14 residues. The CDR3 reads CASSRQGGVTEAFF. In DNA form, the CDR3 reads TGTGCCAGCAGCAGACAGGGAGGCGTCACTGAAGCTTTCTTT.

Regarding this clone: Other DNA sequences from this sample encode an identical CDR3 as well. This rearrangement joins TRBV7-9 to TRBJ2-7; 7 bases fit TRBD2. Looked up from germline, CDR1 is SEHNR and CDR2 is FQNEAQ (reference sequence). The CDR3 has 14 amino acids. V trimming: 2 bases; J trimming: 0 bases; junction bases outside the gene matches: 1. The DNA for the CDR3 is TGTGCCAGCAGCTTAAGCGGGGCCTCCTACGAGCAGTACTTC. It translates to CASSLSGASYEQYF.

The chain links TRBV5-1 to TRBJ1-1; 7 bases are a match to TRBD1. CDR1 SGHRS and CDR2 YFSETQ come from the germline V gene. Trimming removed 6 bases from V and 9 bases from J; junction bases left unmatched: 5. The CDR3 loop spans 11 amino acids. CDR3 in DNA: TGCGCCAGCAACCAACAGGGGCAAGCTTTCTTT. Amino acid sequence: CASNQQGQAFF.

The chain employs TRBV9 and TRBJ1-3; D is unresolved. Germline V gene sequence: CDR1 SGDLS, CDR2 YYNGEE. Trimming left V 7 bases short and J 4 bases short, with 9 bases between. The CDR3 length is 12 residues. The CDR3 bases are TGTGCCAGCTCCCGGGTGGGAAACACCATATATTTT. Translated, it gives CASSRVGNTIYF. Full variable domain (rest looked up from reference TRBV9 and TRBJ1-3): DSGVTQTPKHLITATGQRVTLRCSPRSGDLSVYWYQQSLDQGLQFLIQYYNGEERAKGNILERFSAQQFPDLHSELNLSSLELGDSALYFCASSRVGNTIYFGEGSWLTVV.

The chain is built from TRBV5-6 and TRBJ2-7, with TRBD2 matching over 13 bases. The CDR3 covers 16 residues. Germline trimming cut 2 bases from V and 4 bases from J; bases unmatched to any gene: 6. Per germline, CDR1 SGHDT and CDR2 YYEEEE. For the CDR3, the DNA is TGTGCCAGCAGCTTCCGGACTAGCGGGAGCGCTTACGAGCAGTACTTC. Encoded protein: CASSFRTSGSAYEQYF.

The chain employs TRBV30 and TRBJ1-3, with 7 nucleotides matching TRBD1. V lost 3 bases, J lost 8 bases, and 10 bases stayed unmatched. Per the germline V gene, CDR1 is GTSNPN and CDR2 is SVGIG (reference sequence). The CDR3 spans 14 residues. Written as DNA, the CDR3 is TGTGCCTGGAGACTACTGGACAGGAGGGACACCATATATTTT. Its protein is CAWRLLDRRDTIYF.

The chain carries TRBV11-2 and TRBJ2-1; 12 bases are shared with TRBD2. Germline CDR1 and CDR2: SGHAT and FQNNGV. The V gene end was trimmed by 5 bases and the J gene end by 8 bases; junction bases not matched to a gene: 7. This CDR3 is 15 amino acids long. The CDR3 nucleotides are TGTGCCAGCAGCCGCCCTAGCGGGGGGGCATATGAGCAGTTCTTC. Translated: CASSRPSGGAYEQFF. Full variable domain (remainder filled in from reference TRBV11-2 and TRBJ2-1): EAGVAQSPRYKIIEKRQSVAFWCNPISGHATLYWYQQILGQGPKLLIQFQNNGVVDDSQLPKDRFSAERLKGVDSTLKIQPAKLEDSAVYLCASSRPSGGAYEQFFGPGTRLTVL.

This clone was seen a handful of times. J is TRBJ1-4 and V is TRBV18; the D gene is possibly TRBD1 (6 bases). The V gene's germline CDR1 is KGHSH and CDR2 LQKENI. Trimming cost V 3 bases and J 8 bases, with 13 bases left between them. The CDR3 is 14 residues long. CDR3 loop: CASSPTGKREKLFF. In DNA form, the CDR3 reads TGTGCCAGCTCACCTACAGGGAAGAGGGAAAAACTGTTTTTT. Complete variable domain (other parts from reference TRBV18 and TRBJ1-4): NAGVMQNPRHLVRRRGQEARLRCSPMKGHSHVYWYRQLPEEGLKFMVYLQKENIIDESGMPKERFSAEFPKEGPSILRIQQVVRGDSAAYFCASSPTGKREKLFFGSGTQLSVL.

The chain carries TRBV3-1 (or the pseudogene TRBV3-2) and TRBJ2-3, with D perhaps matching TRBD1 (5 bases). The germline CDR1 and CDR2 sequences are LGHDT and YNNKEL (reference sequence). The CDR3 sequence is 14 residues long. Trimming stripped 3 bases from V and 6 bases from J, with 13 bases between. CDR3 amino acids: CASSHLGARDTQYF. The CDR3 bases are TGTGCCAGCAGCCATTTAGGGGCTAGGGATACGCAGTATTTT.

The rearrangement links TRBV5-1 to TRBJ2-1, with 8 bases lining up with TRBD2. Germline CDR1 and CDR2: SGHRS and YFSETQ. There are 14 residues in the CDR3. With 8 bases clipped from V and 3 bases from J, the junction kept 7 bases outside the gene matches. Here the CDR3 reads CASSGGSRYNEQFF. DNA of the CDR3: TGCGCCAGTTCGGGGGGGTCACGCTACAATGAGCAGTTCTTC.

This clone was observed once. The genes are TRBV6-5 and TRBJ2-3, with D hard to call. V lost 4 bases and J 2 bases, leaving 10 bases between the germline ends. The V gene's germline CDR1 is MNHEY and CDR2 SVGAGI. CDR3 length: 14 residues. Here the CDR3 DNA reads TGTGCCAGCAGTTTAGAAACCTCCACAGATACGCAGTATTTT. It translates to CASSLETSTDTQYF.

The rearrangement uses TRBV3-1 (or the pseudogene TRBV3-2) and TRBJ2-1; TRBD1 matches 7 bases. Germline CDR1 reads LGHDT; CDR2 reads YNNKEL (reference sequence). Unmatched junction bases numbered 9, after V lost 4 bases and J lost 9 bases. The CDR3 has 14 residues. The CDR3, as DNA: TGTGCCAGCAGCCCCTGGACAGGACGGGGTGAGCAGTTCTTC. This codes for CASSPWTGRGEQFF.

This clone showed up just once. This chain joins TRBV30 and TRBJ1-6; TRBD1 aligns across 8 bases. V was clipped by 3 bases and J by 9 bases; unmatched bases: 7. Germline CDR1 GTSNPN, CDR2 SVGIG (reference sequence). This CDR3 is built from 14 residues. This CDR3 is CAWRDRGRGSPLHF. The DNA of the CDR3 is TGTGCCTGGAGAGACAGGGGACGGGGTTCACCCCTCCACTTT.

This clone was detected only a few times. CDR3 amino acids: CASSLTGGFNTEAFF. As DNA, the CDR3 is TGTGCCAGCTCACTCACGGGAGGGTTCAACACTGAAGCTTTCTTT. The chain carries TRBV18 and TRBJ1-1, with D uncertain. The CDR3 is 15 amino acids. The V end was cut by 4 bases, the J end by 2 bases, with 14 bases between. Germline V gives CDR1 KGHSH, CDR2 LQKENI.

The CDR3 nucleotides read TGCAGTGCTAGAGTCGTTTACGAGCAGTACTTC. Translating gives CSARVVYEQYF. V gene TRBV20-1 combines with J gene TRBJ2-7; D remains unclear. The CDR3 runs 11 residues. Trimming took 1 base from V and 4 from J, leaving 5 bases between them. Per germline, CDR1 DFQATT and CDR2 SNEGSKA (reference sequence).

Here the CDR3 reads CASSEGPGVSYGYTF. The CDR3 region has the DNA TGTGCCAGCAGTGAAGGCCCAGGGGTATCCTATGGCTACACCTTC. This chain uses TRBV2 with TRBJ1-2; D perhaps matches TRBD1 (6 bases). The germline V gene encodes CDR1 SNHLY and CDR2 FYNNEI. V was clipped by 1 base and J by 4 bases, with 13 bases between them. There are 15 residues in the CDR3. Variable domain in full (rest from reference TRBV2 and TRBJ1-2): EPEVTQTPSHQVTQMGQEVILRCVPISNHLYFYWYRQILGQKVEFLVSFYNNEISEKSEIFDDQFSVERPDGSNFTLKIRSTKLEDSAMYFCASSEGPGVSYGYTFGSGTRLTVV.

As DNA, the CDR3 is TGTGCCAGCTCCGAGGGGGCAGGGGATGGCTACACCTTC. Its protein is CASSEGAGDGYTF. This rearrangement joins TRBV6-5 to TRBJ1-2, with 7 bases aligning to TRBD1. Trimming removed 8 bases from V and 6 bases from J; junction bases left unmatched: 9. CDR1 is MNHEY, CDR2 SVGAGI, per germline. The CDR3 loop spans 13 amino acids.

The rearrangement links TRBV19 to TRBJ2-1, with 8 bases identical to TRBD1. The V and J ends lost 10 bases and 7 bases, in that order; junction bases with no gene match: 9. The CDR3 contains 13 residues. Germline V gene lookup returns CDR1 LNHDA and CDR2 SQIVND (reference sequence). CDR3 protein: CATQGAGRNEQFF. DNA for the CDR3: TGTGCCACCCAGGGGGCTGGTAGGAATGAGCAGTTCTTC.

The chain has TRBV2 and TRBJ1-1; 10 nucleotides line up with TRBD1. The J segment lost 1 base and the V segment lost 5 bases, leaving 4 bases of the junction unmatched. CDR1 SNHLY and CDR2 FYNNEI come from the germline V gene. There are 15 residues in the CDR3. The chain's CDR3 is CASSLDRGRNTEAFF. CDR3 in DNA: TGTGCCAGCAGTCTGGACAGGGGGAGGAACACTGAAGCTTTCTTT.